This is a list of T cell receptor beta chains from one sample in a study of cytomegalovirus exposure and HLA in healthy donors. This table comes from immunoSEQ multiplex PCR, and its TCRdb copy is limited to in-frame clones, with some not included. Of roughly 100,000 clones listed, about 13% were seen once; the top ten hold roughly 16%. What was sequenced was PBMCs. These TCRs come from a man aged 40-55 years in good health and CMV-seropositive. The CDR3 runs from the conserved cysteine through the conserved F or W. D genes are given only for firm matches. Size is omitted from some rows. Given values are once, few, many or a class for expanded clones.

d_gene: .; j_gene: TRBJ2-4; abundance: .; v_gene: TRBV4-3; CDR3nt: TGCGCCAGCAGCCAAGACCCAGACAAAAACATTCAGTACTTC; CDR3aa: CASSQDPDKNIQYF
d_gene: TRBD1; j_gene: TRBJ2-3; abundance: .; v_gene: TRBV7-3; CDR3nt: TGTGCCAGCAGTCCTGGGACAGAGACCGATACGCAGTATTTT; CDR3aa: CASSPGTETDTQYF
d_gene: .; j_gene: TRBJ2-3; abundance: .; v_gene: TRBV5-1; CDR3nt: TGCGCCAGCAGACAAGAACAGTACACAGATACGCAGTATTTT; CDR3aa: CASRQEQYTDTQYF
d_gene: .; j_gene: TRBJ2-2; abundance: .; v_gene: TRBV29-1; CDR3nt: TGCAGCGCTGACAGCGAAAACACCGGGGAGCTGTTTTTT; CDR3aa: CSADSENTGELFF
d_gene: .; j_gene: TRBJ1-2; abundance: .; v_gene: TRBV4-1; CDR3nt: TGCGCCAGCAGCCAAGAATCGTTGTCGTATGGCTACACCTTC; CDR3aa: CASSQESLSYGYTF
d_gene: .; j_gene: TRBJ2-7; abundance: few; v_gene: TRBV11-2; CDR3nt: TGTGCCAGCAGCTTAAAACCTTTCGGCGAGCAGTACTTC; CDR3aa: CASSLKPFGEQYF
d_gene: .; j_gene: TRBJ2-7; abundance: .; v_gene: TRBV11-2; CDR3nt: TGTGCCAGCAGCTTAGAGAGGTACCCAGAGCCCTACTACGAGCAGTACTTC; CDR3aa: CASSLERYPEPYYEQYF
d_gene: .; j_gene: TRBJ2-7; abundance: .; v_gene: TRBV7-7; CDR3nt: TGTGCTAGCAGCTTAGCTTTATTCCGGGAGCAGTACTTC; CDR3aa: CASSLALFREQYF
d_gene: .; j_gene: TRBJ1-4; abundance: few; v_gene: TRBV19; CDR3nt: TGTGCCAGTAGTATCCTAGTCGGGAAACTGTTTTTT; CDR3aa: CASSILVGKLFF
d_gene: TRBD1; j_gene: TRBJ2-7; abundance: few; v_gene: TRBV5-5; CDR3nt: TGTGCCAGCAGCTATCCAGGGGGATCGTACGAGCAGTACTTC; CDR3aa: CASSYPGGSYEQYF
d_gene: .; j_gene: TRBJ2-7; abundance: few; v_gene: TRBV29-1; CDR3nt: TGCAGCGTTGAAGACGCCTCCCGGGGGCAGTACTTC; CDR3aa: CSVEDASRGQYF
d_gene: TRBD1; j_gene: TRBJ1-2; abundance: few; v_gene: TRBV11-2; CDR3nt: TGTGCCAGCAGCCTAAGCATCCAGGGGGCTCGAGATGGCTACACCTTC; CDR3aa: CASSLSIQGARDGYTF
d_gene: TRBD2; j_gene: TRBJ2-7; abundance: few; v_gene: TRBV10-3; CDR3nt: TGTGCCATCAGTGAGTCGGGACTAGCGAACTACGAGCAGTACTTC; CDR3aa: CAISESGLANYEQYF
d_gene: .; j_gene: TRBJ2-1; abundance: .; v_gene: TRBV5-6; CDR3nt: TGTGCCAGCAGCTTGCTGTGGGGAGCCTACAATGAGCAGTTCTTC; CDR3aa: CASSLLWGAYNEQFF
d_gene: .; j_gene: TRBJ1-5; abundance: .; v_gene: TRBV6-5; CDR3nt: TGTGCCAGCAGTTTATTTCGGGGTGGCAATCAGCCCCAGCATTTT; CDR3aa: CASSLFRGGNQPQHF
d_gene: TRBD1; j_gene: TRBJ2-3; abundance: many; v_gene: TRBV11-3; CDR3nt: TGTGCCAGCAGCTTAGGTGGAACAGGGGGAACAGATACGCAGTATTTT; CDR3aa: CASSLGGTGGTDTQYF
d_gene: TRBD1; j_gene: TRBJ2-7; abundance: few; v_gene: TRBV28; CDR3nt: TGTGCCAGCAGTTATCCGGGGACAGGGTCTAGCTCAAGGAGGGGGGAGCAGTACTTC; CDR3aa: CASSYPGTGSSSRRGEQYF
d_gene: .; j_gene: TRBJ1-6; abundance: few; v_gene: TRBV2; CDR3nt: TGTGCCAGCAGGGGGGGGCTGGTGCGTAATTCACCCCTCCACTTT; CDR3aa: CASRGGLVRNSPLHF
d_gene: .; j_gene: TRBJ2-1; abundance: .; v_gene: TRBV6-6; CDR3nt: TGTGCCAGCAGTTACTCTAGCGACCGAGACAATGAGCAGTTCTTC; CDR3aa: CASSYSSDRDNEQFF
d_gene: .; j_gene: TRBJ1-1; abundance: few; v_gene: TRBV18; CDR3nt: TGTGCCAGCTCACCGGTGAGGGGATGGAGGGACACTGAAGCTTTCTTT; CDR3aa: CASSPVRGWRDTEAFF
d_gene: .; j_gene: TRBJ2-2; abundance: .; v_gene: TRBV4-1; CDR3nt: TGCGCCAGCAGCCAAGAGGGGCAGGGGATAAGCGGGGAGCTGTTTTTT; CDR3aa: CASSQEGQGISGELFF
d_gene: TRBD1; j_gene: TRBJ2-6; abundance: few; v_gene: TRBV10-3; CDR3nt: TGTGCCATCAAATCGGACAGGTCCTCTGGGGCCAACGTCCTGACTTTC; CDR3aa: CAIKSDRSSGANVLTF
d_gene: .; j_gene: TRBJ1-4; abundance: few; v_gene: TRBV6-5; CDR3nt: TGTGCCAGCAGCCAGGGGAGACCTGAAAAACTGTTTTTT; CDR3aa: CASSQGRPEKLFF
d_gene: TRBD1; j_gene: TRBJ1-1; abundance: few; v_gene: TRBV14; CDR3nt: TGTGCCAGCGCGCGGGGCTCAGGGGGCAGGATAAACACTGAAGCTTTCTTT; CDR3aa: CASARGSGGRINTEAFF
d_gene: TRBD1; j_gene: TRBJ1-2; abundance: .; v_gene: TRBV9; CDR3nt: TGTGCCAGCAGCGTAGGGGGCAGGGGGGACGGCTACACCTTC; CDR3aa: CASSVGGRGDGYTF
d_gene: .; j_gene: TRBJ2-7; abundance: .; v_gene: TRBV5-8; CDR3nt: TGTGCCAGCAGAGGCAGGGTAAACTACGAGCAGTACTTC; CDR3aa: CASRGRVNYEQYF
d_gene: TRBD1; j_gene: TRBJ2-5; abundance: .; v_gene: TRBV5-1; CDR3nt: TGCGCCAGCCCCCTGACAGGGGGGGGACAAGAGACCCAGTACTTC; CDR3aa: CASPLTGGGQETQYF
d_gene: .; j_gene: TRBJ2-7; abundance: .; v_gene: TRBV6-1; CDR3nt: TGTGCCAGCAGTGGTGAACCGGGGGGCACTTCCTACGAGCAGTACTTC; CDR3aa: CASSGEPGGTSYEQYF
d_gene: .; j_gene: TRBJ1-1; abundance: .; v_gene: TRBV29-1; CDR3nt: TGCAGCGTTGAAGAGTACACGAACACTGAAGCTTTCTTT; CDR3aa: CSVEEYTNTEAFF
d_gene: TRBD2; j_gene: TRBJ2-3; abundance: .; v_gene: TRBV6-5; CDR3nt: TGTGCCAGCAGGGGGACTAGCGGCACAGATACGCAGTATTTT; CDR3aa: CASRGTSGTDTQYF
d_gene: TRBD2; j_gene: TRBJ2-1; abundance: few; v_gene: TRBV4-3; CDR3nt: TGCGCCAGCAGCCAAGAGGCCAGCGGGATCTACAATGAGCAGTTCTTC; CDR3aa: CASSQEASGIYNEQFF
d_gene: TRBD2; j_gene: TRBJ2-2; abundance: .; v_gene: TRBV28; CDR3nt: TGTGCCAGCAGCCTCATCCGGGGGGGCAACACCGGGGAGCTGTTTTTT; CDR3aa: CASSLIRGGNTGELFF
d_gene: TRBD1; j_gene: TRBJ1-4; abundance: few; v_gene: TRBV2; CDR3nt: TGTGCCAGCACCGGGACAGCTAATGAAAAACTGTTTTTT; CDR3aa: CASTGTANEKLFF
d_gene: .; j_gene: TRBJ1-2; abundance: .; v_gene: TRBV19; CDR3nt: TGTGCCAGTATCGGATTGGGCAGAAACTATGGCTACACCTTC; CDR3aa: CASIGLGRNYGYTF
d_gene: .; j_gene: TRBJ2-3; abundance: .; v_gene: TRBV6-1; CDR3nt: TGTGCCACCGGGAGAGGAACAGATACGCAGTATTTT; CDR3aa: CATGRGTDTQYF
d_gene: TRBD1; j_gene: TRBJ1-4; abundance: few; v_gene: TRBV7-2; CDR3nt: TGTGCCAGCAGCTCTCCGGACAGGGGGAATAATGAAAAACTGTTTTTT; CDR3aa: CASSSPDRGNNEKLFF
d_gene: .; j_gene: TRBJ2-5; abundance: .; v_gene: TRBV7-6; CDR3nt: TGTGCCAGCAGCGGGCTCGGACAGCATAGGGGGGAGACCCAGTACTTC; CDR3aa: CASSGLGQHRGETQYF
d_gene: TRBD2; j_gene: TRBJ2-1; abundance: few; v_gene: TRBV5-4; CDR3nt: TGTGCCAGCAGCTTGGCGGTAGCGGGGGGGGGTGAGCAGTTCTTC; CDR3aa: CASSLAVAGGGEQFF
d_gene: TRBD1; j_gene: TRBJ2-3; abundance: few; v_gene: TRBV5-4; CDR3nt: TGTGCCAGCAGCTCTAATCCGGACAGGGGGGGGTATTTT; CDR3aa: CASSSNPDRGGYF
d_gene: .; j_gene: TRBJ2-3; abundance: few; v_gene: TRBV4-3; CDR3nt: TGCGCCAGCAGCCAGGAGCTTCCCAGCGGATCGCAGTATTTT; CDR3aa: CASSQELPSGSQYF
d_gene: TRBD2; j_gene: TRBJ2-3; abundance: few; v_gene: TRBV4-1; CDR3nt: TGCGCCAGCAGCCAAGAGGAGCGGGAGTGGTATACGCAGTATTTT; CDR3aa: CASSQEEREWYTQYF
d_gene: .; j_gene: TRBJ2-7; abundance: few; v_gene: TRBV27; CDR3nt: TGTGCCAGCAGTCTCTTATCGGGGGAAGAGCAGTACTTC; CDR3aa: CASSLLSGEEQYF
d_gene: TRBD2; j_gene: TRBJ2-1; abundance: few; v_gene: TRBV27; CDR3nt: TGTGCCAGCCTTCTCTCCTATCGGACTAGCGGTTACAATGAGCAGTTCTTC; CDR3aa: CASLLSYRTSGYNEQFF
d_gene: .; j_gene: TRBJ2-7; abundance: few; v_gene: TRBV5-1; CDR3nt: TGCGCCAGCAGCTTGATGCGGGGGCTTGATGAGCAGTACTTC; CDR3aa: CASSLMRGLDEQYF
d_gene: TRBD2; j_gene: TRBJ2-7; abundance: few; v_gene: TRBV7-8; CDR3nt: TGTGCCAGCAGCTTAAGGACTAGCGGGACCTACGAGCAGTACTTC; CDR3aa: CASSLRTSGTYEQYF
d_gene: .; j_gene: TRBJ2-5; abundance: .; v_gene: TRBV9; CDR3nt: TGTGCCAGCAGCGTAGGCAGATACCAAGAGACCCAGTACTTC; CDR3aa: CASSVGRYQETQYF
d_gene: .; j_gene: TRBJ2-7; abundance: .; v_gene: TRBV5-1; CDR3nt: TGCGCCAGCAGCTTGGGAAGCCTCGGTCCTCGCTACGAGCAGTACTTC; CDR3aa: CASSLGSLGPRYEQYF
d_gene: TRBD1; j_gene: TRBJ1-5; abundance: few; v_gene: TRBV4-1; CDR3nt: TGCGCCAGCAGCCAGGGGTATTCCGGGACAGGGGGCAATCAGCCCCAGCATTTT; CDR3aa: CASSQGYSGTGGNQPQHF
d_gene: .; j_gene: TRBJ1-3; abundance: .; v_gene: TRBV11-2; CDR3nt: TGTGCCAGCAGCTCCAGGGCTGGAAACACCATATATTTT; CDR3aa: CASSSRAGNTIYF
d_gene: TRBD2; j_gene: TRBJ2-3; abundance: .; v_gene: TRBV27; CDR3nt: TGTGCCAGCAGTGAACTCCCGGGACTAGGACCCGAATATACGCAGTATTTT; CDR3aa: CASSELPGLGPEYTQYF
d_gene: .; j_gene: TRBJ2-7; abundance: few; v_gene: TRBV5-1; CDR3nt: TGCGCCAGCAGCCCCGGACTGGATTACTCCTACGAGCAGTACTTC; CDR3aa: CASSPGLDYSYEQYF
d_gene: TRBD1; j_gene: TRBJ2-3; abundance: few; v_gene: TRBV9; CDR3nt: TGTGCCAGCAGCGGAAGACAGGGGGCGGCGAGTAGGGCCTACACAGATACGCAGTATTTT; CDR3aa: CASSGRQGAASRAYTDTQYF
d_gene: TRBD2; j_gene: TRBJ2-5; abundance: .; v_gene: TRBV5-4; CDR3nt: TGTGCCAGCAGCGACCGACTAGCGGGAGGGGAAGAGACCCAGTACTTC; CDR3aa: CASSDRLAGGEETQYF
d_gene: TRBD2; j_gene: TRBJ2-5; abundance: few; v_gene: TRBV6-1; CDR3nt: TGTGCCAGCAATGGACTAGCACCCCAAGAGACCCAGTACTTC; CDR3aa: CASNGLAPQETQYF